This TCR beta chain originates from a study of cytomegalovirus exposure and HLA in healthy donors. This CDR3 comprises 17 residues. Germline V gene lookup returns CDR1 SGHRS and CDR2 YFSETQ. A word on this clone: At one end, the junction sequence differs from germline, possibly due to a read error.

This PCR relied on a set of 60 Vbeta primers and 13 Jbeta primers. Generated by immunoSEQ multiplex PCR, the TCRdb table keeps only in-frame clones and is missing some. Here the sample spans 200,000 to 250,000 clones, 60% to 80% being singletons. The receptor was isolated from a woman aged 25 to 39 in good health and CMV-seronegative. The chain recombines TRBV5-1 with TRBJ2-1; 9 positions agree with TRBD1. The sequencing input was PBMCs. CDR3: CVSSVNSGTGMSNEQFF. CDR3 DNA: TGCGTCAGCAGCGTTAATTCCGGGACAGGGATGAGCAATGAGCAGTTCTTC.